The 14 T cell receptor beta chains below come from one sample, sequenced in a study of siplizumab effects on memory and regulatory T cells. Measured with immunoSEQ multiplex PCR; TCRdb has only the in-frame clones, and not every one. The sample consists of approximately 60,000 clones, about 80% of them appearing once. What was sequenced was memory CD4+ T cells sorted from blood. Receptors originate from a human donor in good health.

This sequence joins TRBV5-4 and TRBJ2-2; D not certain. Trimming took 4 bases from V and 7 from J, leaving 11 bases between them. CDR1 and CDR2 (germline): SGHNT, YYREEE (reference sequence). This CDR3 has 13 residues. The CDR3 protein is CASSLDLNGELFF. CDR3 DNA: TGTGCCAGCAGCCTCGATCTTAACGGGGAGCTGTTTTTT.

The V and J genes are TRBV11-1 and TRBJ1-2; 7 nucleotides match TRBD1. This CDR3 region has 15 residues. In germline, CDR1 is SGHAT, CDR2 FQDESV (reference sequence). The V and J ends lost 2 bases and 4 bases, in that order; junction bases with no gene match: 7. This CDR3 reads CASSLKTGFIYGYTF. The CDR3, as DNA: TGTGCCAGCAGCTTAAAGACAGGGTTTATCTATGGCTACACCTTC. Drawing the rest from reference TRBV11-1 and TRBJ1-2, the complete variable domain is EAEVAQSPRYKITEKSQAVAFWCDPISGHATLYWYRQILGQGPELLVQFQDESVVDDSQLPKDRFSAERLKGVDSTLKIQPAELGDSAMYLCASSLKTGFIYGYTFGSGTRLTVV.

The chain links TRBV6-1 to TRBJ1-5; the D gene is possibly TRBD1 (6 bases). This CDR3 comprises 13 residues. V lost 6 bases and J 3 bases, leaving 9 bases between the germline ends. CDR1 and CDR2 (germline): MNHNS, SASEGT. Here the CDR3 reads CASRQGDNQPQHF. CDR3 sequence (DNA): TGTGCCAGCAGACAGGGTGACAATCAGCCCCAGCATTTT.

The chain is built from TRBV7-9 and TRBJ2-7; D is perhaps TRBD1 (5 bases). The CDR3 runs to 11 residues. The V and J ends lost 4 bases and 10 bases respectively, with 11 bases between them. CDR1 and CDR2 from the germline V gene are SEHNR and FQNEAQ (reference sequence). CDR3 sequence: CASSSLQAQYF. The CDR3 coding sequence is TGTGCCAGCAGCTCCTTACAGGCACAGTACTTC.

This clone was counted a single time. The J gene is TRBJ1-6, the V gene TRBV5-1; no definite D call. This CDR3 spans 15 amino acids. Germline CDR1 reads SGHRS; CDR2 reads YFSETQ. Deletions cut 3 bases from V and 4 bases from J, with 11 bases between. CDR3 sequence: CASSSAPVYNSPLHF. CDR3 nucleotide sequence: TGCGCCAGCAGCTCCGCCCCGGTGTATAATTCACCCCTCCACTTT.

The chain has TRBV10-3 and TRBJ1-2, with D possibly TRBD1 on 6 matching bases. Germline V gene lookup returns CDR1 ENHRY and CDR2 SYGVKD. V shed 4 bases and J shed 3 bases, with 9 bases lying between them. This CDR3 contains 13 residues. The DNA for the CDR3 is TGTGCCATCAGTGTACAGGGTGACTATGGCTACACCTTC. It specifies CAISVQGDYGYTF.

This chain joins TRBV6-5 and TRBJ2-7; tentative D call: TRBD1 (6 bases). The CDR3 totals 14 residues. In germline, CDR1 is MNHEY, CDR2 SVGAGI. Trimming removed 6 bases at V and 2 bases at J, with 14 bases between. CDR3: CASSAVGQTYEQYF. The CDR3 coding sequence is TGTGCCAGCAGCGCAGTCGGACAGACCTACGAGCAGTACTTC.

In nucleotides, the CDR3 is TGCGCCAGCAGCTTGGCCGTCACAGGCACAGATACGCAGTATTTT. Translating gives CASSLAVTGTDTQYF. The J gene is TRBJ2-3, the V gene TRBV5-1; D call uncertain. Germline V CDR1 and CDR2: SGHRS, YFSETQ. The germline V and J ends were trimmed by 0 bases and 1 base, with 9 bases remaining between them. The length of the CDR3 is 15 residues.

V is TRBV5-1 and J is TRBJ1-2, with no clear D. Deletions cut 4 bases from V and 4 bases from J, with 11 bases between. The CDR3 has 13 amino acids. Germline V lookup: CDR1 SGHRS, CDR2 YFSETQ. The CDR3 region has the DNA TGCGCCAGCAGCGGAGGTGATATCTATGGCTACACCTTC. Translated: CASSGGDIYGYTF.

The chain joins TRBV27 to TRBJ1-2; D remains unclear. The CDR3 spans 11 residues. The germline CDR1 and CDR2 sequences are MNHEY and SMNVEV (reference sequence). Deletions cut 9 bases from V and 7 bases from J, with 12 bases between. Here the CDR3 reads CASATLGGYTF. For the CDR3, the DNA is TGTGCCAGTGCAACCCTTGGTGGCTACACCTTC.

J is TRBJ2-2 and V is TRBV21-1; the table gives TRBD1 as D, unverified against the DNA. TRBV21-1 is a documented pseudogene. The CDR3 loop spans 16 amino acids. This chain's CDR3 is CASRLPGQGMVGELFF. DNA for the CDR3: TGTGCCAGCAGGTTACCGGGACAGGGAATGGTCGGGGAGCTGTTTTTT.

CDR3 loop: CASSLDYVSGANVLTF. The DNA for the CDR3 is TGTGCCAGCAGCTTGGATTATGTCTCTGGGGCCAACGTCCTGACTTTC. The V call is TRBV5-6, the J call TRBJ2-6; D remains unclear. V was clipped by 0 bases and J by 0 bases, with 7 bases between them. The CDR3 loop spans 16 amino acids. The germline V gene has CDR1 SGHDT and CDR2 YYEEEE.

This chain connects TRBV7-9 to TRBJ1-2, with D unresolved. Deletions cut 3 bases from V and 2 bases from J, with 4 bases between. This CDR3 is 12 amino acids long. CDR1 is SEHNR and CDR2 is FQNEAQ in the germline V gene (reference sequence). The CDR3, as DNA: TGTGCCAGCAGCTTTGACAACTATGGCTACACCTTC. Translating gives CASSFDNYGYTF.

This chain connects TRBV19 to TRBJ1-5; D uncertain. Per the germline V gene, CDR1 is LNHDA and CDR2 is SQIVND (reference sequence). V lost 7 bases, J lost 0 bases, and 16 bases lay in between. The length of the CDR3 is 16 residues. The CDR3 region has the DNA TGTGCCAGTAACCCAGGCCGCAGCTATAGCAATCAGCCCCAGCATTTT. The encoded protein is CASNPGRSYSNQPQHF.